This T cell receptor (beta chain) was documented in a study of cytomegalovirus exposure and HLA in healthy donors. General observations from the study: About 87% or about 30% of the time was how often most TCR beta V segments were productive, according to an earlier analysis. With later analysis, a missense DCLRE1C variant became linked to TCR beta V- and J-gene trimming. Later on, an analysis found that several of the most significant clusters appeared to be linked to common viral pathogens, which included parvovirus B19. More clonal expansion characterized HLA-associated TCR beta chains than equally common others in a later analysis.

The length of the CDR3 is 15 residues. Germline CDR1 reads SGHRS; CDR2 reads YFSETQ. V trimming: 4 bases; J trimming: 1 base; junction bases outside the gene matches: 5. This clone was seen a handful of times. What it binds is not known. Vbeta (60) and Jbeta (13) primers were used in the PCR. Assay: immunoSEQ multiplex PCR; the TCRdb copy retains only in-frame clones and omits some. The data hold about 140,000 clones, with 66% observed a single time. Sequencing was performed on PBMCs. The chain has TRBV5-1 and TRBJ1-1, with TRBD1 identical over 9 bases. The TCR comes from a woman aged 55-70 years in good health and CMV-seronegative. The CDR3 DNA is TGCGCCAGCAGCCCACAGGGGGCTGGGAACACTGAAGCTTTCTTT. This gives the protein CASSPQGAGNTEAFF.